A selection of T cell receptor beta chains follows, all from one sample in a study of OX40 agonist ivuxolimab in advanced cancers. Clones were read by immunoSEQ multiplex PCR, and TCRdb kept only the in-frame ones, dropping some. Of more than 60,000 clones in the sample, 70% to 80% were seen once. Material: CD4+ or CD8+ T cells sorted from blood, obtained in a trial of the OX40 agonist ivuxolimab. These receptors came from an adult with an advanced solid tumor such as melanoma, head and neck, liver or kidney cancer. Each CDR3 is given with its conserved first and last residue. The order of the fields is D gene, J gene, V gene, clone size, CDR3 DNA, CDR3 protein. A D gene is named only where the DNA matches it firmly. A clone size is listed for some rows: how often the clone was seen (once, few, many), or a class if it is expanded.

>-|TRBJ1-5|TRBV27|-
TGTGCCAGCAGTTGGGGAGTGGGTGGTCAGCCCCAGCATTTT
CASSWGVGGQPQHF
>-|TRBJ2-7|TRBV5-1|-
TGCGCCAGCAGCAACCAAGGGGGTGGGTCCTACGAGCAGTACTTC
CASSNQGGGSYEQYF
>-|TRBJ2-1|TRBV9|few
TGTGCCAGCAGCGTAGGAGGGGGTGACAATGAGCAGTTCTTC
CASSVGGGDNEQFF
>-|TRBJ2-2|TRBV6-5|-
TGTGCCAGCAGCTTGCAGGGCCTGAACACCGGGGAGCTGTTTTTT
CASSLQGLNTGELFF
>-|TRBJ1-5|TRBV10-2|-
TGCGCCAGCAGTGAGTCGAAGGGGGGCGAGGTTTATAGCAATCAGCCCCAGCATTTT
CASSESKGGEVYSNQPQHF
>-|TRBJ2-1|TRBV2|once
TGTGCCAGCAGGTTGGGCGATGAGCAGTTCTTC
CASRLGDEQFF
>TRBD1|TRBJ1-3|TRBV5-6|-
TGTGCCAGCAGCCCTATTGGCGGCAGGGGGAGATCTGGAAACACCATATATTTT
CASSPIGGRGRSGNTIYF
>-|TRBJ1-2|TRBV6-6|-
TGTGCCAGCAGACACGGACAGAGAACTAACTATGGCTACACCTTC
CASRHGQRTNYGYTF
>-|TRBJ2-1|TRBV6-5|few
TGTGCCAGCAGTTACTCGAGTAACGGATACAATGAGCAGTTCTTC
CASSYSSNGYNEQFF
>-|TRBJ2-7|TRBV30|-
TGTGCCTGGAGCGGGAAGGCAGGATTACTCGGGGAGCAGTACTTC
CAWSGKAGLLGEQYF
>TRBD1|TRBJ1-4|TRBV12-5|-
TGTGCTAGTGGCCTCGACAGGGCGGAGAGACTGTTTTTT
CASGLDRAERLFF
>-|TRBJ1-2|TRBV27|-
TGTGCCAGCAGTCCCAACGGGCCGACCTATGGCTACACCTTC
CASSPNGPTYGYTF
>-|TRBJ2-5|TRBV7-7|-
TGTGCTAGCAGCACGCACGGGGGCCAAGAGACCCAGTACTTC
CASSTHGGQETQYF
>-|TRBJ2-4|TRBV2|once
TGTGCCAGCAGCTCCTCGGGAGTCACAAACATTCAGTACTTC
CASSSSGVTNIQYF
>-|TRBJ2-5|TRBV28|few
TGTGCCAGCAGTTTAGTGGCAGGGTCTGAGACCCAGTACTTC
CASSLVAGSETQYF
>-|TRBJ2-5|TRBV5-4|-
TGTGCCAGCAGGCCTTGGGCGGAAGAGACCCAGTACTTC
CASRPWAEETQYF
>-|TRBJ2-1|TRBV4-2|-
TGTGCCAGCAGCCAAGTCCACAATGAGCAGTTCTTC
CASSQVHNEQFF
>-|TRBJ2-7|TRBV27|-
TGTGCCAGCAGTTTCAAACGATATAGCTACGAGCAGTACTTC
CASSFKRYSYEQYF
>-|TRBJ1-2|TRBV5-1|-
TGCGCCAGCAGCTTGGACGGGAGAGCTAACTATGGCTACACCTTC
CASSLDGRANYGYTF
>-|TRBJ2-7|TRBV11-3|-
TGTGCCAGCAGCTTAAAGGACAGCCTCTACGAGCAGTACTTC
CASSLKDSLYEQYF
>-|TRBJ2-2|TRBV7-2|-
TGTGCCAGCAGCTCCACTAGGCAGGGATTCGGCACCGGGGAGCTGTTTTTT
CASSSTRQGFGTGELFF
>TRBD1|TRBJ1-6|TRBV6-5|-
TGTGCCAGCAGTAACCTCGGACAGGGAAATTCACCCCTCCACTTT
CASSNLGQGNSPLHF
>-|TRBJ1-2|TRBV2|-
TGTGCCAGCAGTGGTTCCGACCCCTATGGCTACACCTTC
CASSGSDPYGYTF
>-|TRBJ1-2|TRBV20-1|-
TGCACCTTATCCAAGAACTATGGCTACACCTTC
CTLSKNYGYTF
>-|TRBJ1-3|TRBV7-9|-
TGTGCCAGCAGCCCCGGAGGGAGTAGCTCTGGAAACACCATATATTTT
CASSPGGSSSGNTIYF
>-|TRBJ2-3|TRBV27|-
TGTGCCAGCAGTTATCTGGGGGATACGCAGTATTTT
CASSYLGDTQYF
>-|TRBJ2-5|TRBV5-1|once
TGCGCCAGCAGCTATGGACAGATCCAAGAGACCCAGTACTTC
CASSYGQIQETQYF
>-|TRBJ1-1|TRBV18|few
TGTGCCAGCTCACCACCAGACAGACCGAACACTGAAGCTTTCTTT
CASSPPDRPNTEAFF
>-|TRBJ2-5|TRBV19|-
TGTGCCAGTAGTATTACGGGGGAAGAGACCCAGTACTTC
CASSITGEETQYF
>-|TRBJ1-5|TRBV6-1|-
TGTGCCAGCAGTGACGGAGGAGGGACCGGCAATCAGCCCCAGCATTTT
CASSDGGGTGNQPQHF
>TRBD1|TRBJ1-3|TRBV18|once
TGTGCCAGCTCACGGGTGCAGGGGGCTGATGGAAACACCATATATTTT
CASSRVQGADGNTIYF
>-|TRBJ2-5|TRBV5-1|-
TGCGCCAGCAGCCCAAGGGTGGGGTCCCAAGAGACCCAGTACTTC
CASSPRVGSQETQYF
>-|TRBJ2-7|TRBV5-1|-
TGCGCCAGCAGCTTCGATTGGTTCGAGCAGTACTTC
CASSFDWFEQYF
>-|TRBJ1-1|TRBV7-3|-
TGTGCCAGCAGCCCCATAAGCGACACTGAAGCTTTCTTT
CASSPISDTEAFF
>TRBD1|TRBJ1-2|TRBV5-6|-
TGTGCCAGCACAGGGGGGAATATGTATGGCTACACCTTC
CASTGGNMYGYTF
>-|TRBJ2-2|TRBV7-3|-
TGTGCCAGCAGCGCCTCGACGGCGAACACCGGGGAGCTGTTTTTT
CASSASTANTGELFF
>-|TRBJ1-5|TRBV4-1|few
TGCGCCAGCAGCGACAGAGGGGACGGCTTCCAGCCCCAGCATTTT
CASSDRGDGFQPQHF
>-|TRBJ2-7|TRBV1|-
TGCACCAGCAGCCAAGATTCCACTAGCGGGAGAGATTACGAGCAGTACTTC
CTSSQDSTSGRDYEQYF
>-|TRBJ2-7|TRBV20-1|-
TGCAGTGCTCCCGACTACTACGAGCAGTACTTC
CSAPDYYEQYF
>TRBD2|TRBJ2-7|TRBV7-3|-
TGTGCCAGCAGCTTAGACCCTAGCGGGGGCTACGAGCAGTACTTC
CASSLDPSGGYEQYF
>-|TRBJ2-1|TRBV5-1|-
TGCGCCAGCAGGCACGGTAGACAGTACAATGAGCAGTTCTTC
CASRHGRQYNEQFF
>-|TRBJ1-2|TRBV18|-
TGTGCCAGCTCACCCACCACGGGGGTTCATGGCTACACCTTC
CASSPTTGVHGYTF
>-|TRBJ1-4|TRBV30|-
TGTGCCTGGAGTGTGGGGGGGTCTAATGAAAAACTGTTTTTT
CAWSVGGSNEKLFF
>-|TRBJ1-1|TRBV5-1|-
TGCGCCAGCAGCTTGTATCCGGGAGGAACTGAAGCTTTCTTT
CASSLYPGGTEAFF
>-|TRBJ2-3|TRBV10-1|-
TGCGCCAGCAGTGACGGAACCGATACGCAGTATTTT
CASSDGTDTQYF
>-|TRBJ2-7|TRBV7-9|-
TGTGCCAGCAGCTTAGCAGGACGCGCCTACGAGCAGTACTTC
CASSLAGRAYEQYF
>-|TRBJ2-2|TRBV11-2|-
TGTGCCAGCAGCTTAGGGCTGAACACCGGGGAGCTGTTTTTT
CASSLGLNTGELFF
>-|TRBJ2-7|TRBV20-1|-
TGCAGTGCAAGGACGGGCCACGAGCAGTACTTC
CSARTGHEQYF
>-|TRBJ2-3|TRBV7-9|-
TGTGCCAGCAGCTTTCTAGCGACTTCAGATACGCAGTATTTT
CASSFLATSDTQYF
>-|TRBJ1-1|TRBV6-1|-
TGTGCCAGCAGCCGACAGAACACTGAAGCTTTCTTT
CASSRQNTEAFF